The 27 T cell receptor beta chains in this list originate from one sample, sequenced in a study of T-cell reconstitution after alpha-beta-depleted transplantation in children (dated by TCRdb to between 2015 and 2016). The treatment or condition label on this specimen signifies: allogeneic hematopoietic cell transplantation with graft depleted of TCRalphabeta T cells and CD19 B cells. The protocol used for the library was PCR. The sequencer listed for this sample is Illumina HiSeq 2500. Molecular barcoding was employed in the preparation of TCR libraries, with unique molecular identifiers being used to normalize TCRbeta repertoire quantification. The public reads were reanalyzed by TCRdb: fastp trimming at Q25, MiXCR alignment, in-frame beta chains only. Rows with a matching CDR3 protein are joined into one entry that keeps the most common DNA and genes. For this sample there are about 210,000 distinct CDR3 sequences; under 20% appear just once. 43% of the sample is taken by the ten largest.

The input for sequencing was PBMCs, mostly from graft donor cells, taken 360 days after TCRalphabeta/CD19-depleted stem cell transplant. The receptors derive from a male patient under 10 years old who had a stem cell transplant for acute lymphoblastic leukemia, so the T cells may come from the graft donor.

This clonotype was found many times. This sequence joins TRBV9 and TRBJ2-2, with 7 positions matching TRBD1. Germline V gene sequence: CDR1 SGDLS, CDR2 YYNGEE. The CDR3 is 14 residues long. Trimming removed 5 bases from V and 1 base from J; junction bases left unmatched: 2. CDR3 residues: CASSWTGNTGELFF. The DNA of the CDR3 is TGTGCCAGCAGTTGGACAGGGAACACCGGGGAGCTGTTTTTT.

CDR3 DNA sequence: TGTGCCAGCAGCCTTGACAGAAATTCACCCCTCCACTTT. Amino acid sequence: CASSLDRNSPLHF. The V gene is TRBV12-3 or TRBV12-4, the J gene TRBJ1-6; D is perhaps TRBD1 (5 bases). This CDR3 is 13 amino acids long. V lost 6 bases, J lost 7 bases, and 10 bases lay in between.

The chain joins TRBV20-1 to TRBJ2-7, with D tentatively TRBD1 (6 bases). The CDR3 is made up of 15 amino acids. The germline V gene has CDR1 DFQATT and CDR2 SNEGSKA (reference sequence). Trimming took off 6 bases at V and 5 bases at J, with 23 bases between the two ends. CDR3 bases: TGCAGTGCGTTGACGGCCACAGGGACCAACAACGAGCAGTACTTC. Its translation is CSALTATGTNNEQYF.

This chain links TRBV4-3 with TRBJ1-4; TRBD1 might be the D (5 bases). Germline CDR1 reads LGHNA; CDR2 reads YSLEER. The CDR3 consists of 15 residues. The germline V and J ends were trimmed by 1 base and 8 bases, with 14 bases remaining between them. The CDR3 loop reads CASSQGGNPREKLFF. DNA of the CDR3: TGCGCCAGCAGCCAAGGGGGGAACCCGAGGGAAAAACTGTTTTTT.

This clonotype was detected ten times or more. This chain joins TRBV12-3 or TRBV12-4 and TRBJ2-7, with D uncertain. This CDR3 has 15 residues. V was cut by 3 bases and J by 3 bases, with 15 bases left in between. The CDR3 is CASSFETTPDYEQYF. CDR3 sequence (DNA): TGTGCCAGCAGTTTTGAGACGACCCCAGACTACGAGCAGTACTTC.

The sample holds a few counts of this clonotype. This chain links TRBV4-2 with TRBJ2-7, with a possible D match to TRBD2 (5 bases). The V end lost 0 bases, the J end lost 5 bases, and 26 bases lay between the germline ends. The germline V gene encodes CDR1 LGHNA and CDR2 YNFKEQ. This CDR3 contains 19 residues. CDR3 region: CASSQDLGIAPKPPNEQYF. The DNA for the CDR3 is TGTGCCAGCAGCCAAGACCTCGGGATCGCCCCTAAGCCCCCCAACGAGCAGTACTTC.

This clonotype was counted a few times. This chain's CDR3 is CASSPYLVSGEQFF. CDR3 DNA sequence: TGTGCCAGCAGCCCGTATCTCGTGAGTGGTGAGCAGTTCTTC. This chain uses TRBV4-2 with TRBJ2-1; D unresolved. In germline, CDR1 is LGHNA, CDR2 YNFKEQ. The CDR3 is 14 residues long. Trimming shortened V by 4 bases and J by 9 bases, and 16 bases separated the two germline ends.

This clonotype occurred many times. CDR3 amino acids: CASSYSFGRMNTEAFF. The CDR3 DNA is TGTGCCAGCAGTTACTCTTTCGGGAGAATGAACACTGAAGCTTTCTTT. The chain joins TRBV6-5 to TRBJ1-1; D gene ambiguous. CDR1 and CDR2 (germline): MNHEY, SVGAGI. The CDR3 is 16 residues long. With 0 bases removed from V and 0 bases from J, the gap between germline ends came to 11 bases.

The chain combines TRBV12-3 or TRBV12-4 with TRBJ2-7; possibly TRBD1 for D (6 bases). V lost 6 bases, J lost 2 bases, and 17 bases lay in between. CDR3 length: 15 amino acids. DNA for the CDR3: TGTGCCAGCAGCACCAGCCCGGGACACACCTACGAGCAGTACTTC. Translating it yields CASSTSPGHTYEQYF.

This clonotype was observed a handful of times. This chain joins TRBV4-1 and TRBJ2-3; maybe TRBD2 (6 bases). The V gene's germline CDR1 is MGHRA and CDR2 YSYEKL. Trimming removed 1 base from V and 4 bases from J, with 12 bases in between. The CDR3 is made up of 15 amino acids. The CDR3 DNA follows: TGCGCCAGCAGCCAAGTTGGGACTCTAGCAGATACGCAGTATTTT. Protein sequence: CASSQVGTLADTQYF.

The chain uses TRBV3-1 and TRBJ2-7; D might be TRBD1 or TRBD2, each matching 5 bases. The V gene's germline CDR1 is LGHDT and CDR2 YNNKEL (reference sequence). This CDR3 contains 14 residues. Trimming shortened V by 0 bases and J by 3 bases, and 9 bases separated the two germline ends. This chain's CDR3 is CASSQELGVYEQYF. CDR3 in DNA: TGTGCCAGCAGCCAAGAGCTGGGGGTCTACGAGCAGTACTTC.

A single count supports this clonotype. The chain carries TRBV11-3 and TRBJ2-3; TRBD2 agrees at 7 bases. Losses at the gene ends were 7 bases for V and 0 bases for J; bases not matched to a gene: 4. CDR3 length: 14 amino acids. Per the germline V gene, CDR1 is SGHNT and CDR2 is YENEEA. The CDR3, as DNA: TGTGCCAGCATCCGGGGGGTTAGCACAGATACGCAGTATTTT. It specifies CASIRGVSTDTQYF. Looking up the rest from reference TRBV11-3 and TRBJ2-3 gives the full variable domain: EAGVVQSPRYKIIEKKQPVAFWCNPISGHNTLYWYLQNLGQGPELLIRYENEEAVDDSQLPKDRFSAERLKGVDSTLKIQPAELGDSAVYLCASIRGVSTDTQYFGPGTRLTVL.

V and J are TRBV29-1 and TRBJ2-3; D ambiguous. Germline loops: CDR1 SQVTM, CDR2 ANQGSEA. The CDR3 contains 12 residues. The V gene lost 2 bases and the J gene lost 2 bases, with 5 bases spanning the gap. CDR3 nucleotide sequence: TGCAGCGTTGAACCCAACACAGATACGCAGTATTTT. Its protein is CSVEPNTDTQYF.

This clonotype was found a few times. The chain joins TRBV9 to TRBJ2-7; D not resolved. V was clipped by 0 bases and J by 5 bases, with 12 bases between them. The CDR3 extends over 14 amino acids. In germline, CDR1 is SGDLS, CDR2 YYNGEE. CDR3 nucleotides: TGTGCCAGCAGCGTAGGCAGCTCCAACCACGAGCAGTACTTC. Translated: CASSVGSSNHEQYF.

This clonotype was found a few times. In nucleotides, the CDR3 is TGTGCCAGCAGCTTAGAATGGGACGAGCAGTACTTC. This translates into CASSLEWDEQYF. The chain has TRBV7-6 and TRBJ2-7; D not resolved. Germline CDR1 is SGHVS and CDR2 is FNYEAQ. Trimming took 1 base from V and 5 from J, leaving 6 bases between them. This CDR3 has 12 residues. The complete variable domain, with remaining parts taken from reference TRBV7-6 and TRBJ2-7, reads GAGVSQSPRYKVTKRGQDVALRCDPISGHVSLYWYRQALGQGPEFLTYFNYEAQQDKSGLPNDRFSAERPEGSISTLTIQRTEQRDSAMYRCASSLEWDEQYFGPGTRLTVT.

V gene TRBV28 combines with J gene TRBJ2-7; D possibly uses TRBD1 or TRBD2 (5 bases each). CDR1 and CDR2 from the germline V gene are MDHEN and SYDVKM. Trimming took 3 bases from V and 5 from J, leaving 17 bases between them. The CDR3 loop spans 15 amino acids. Written as DNA, the CDR3 is TGTGCCAGCAGTTTGGGGACCTTTACGGACCACGAGCAGTACTTC. Its translation is CASSLGTFTDHEQYF.

In its sample, this clonotype was seen many times. The rearrangement links TRBV4-3 to TRBJ1-2; D remains unclear. Germline V gene data show CDR1 as LGHNA and CDR2 as YSLEER. Trimming took 0 bases from V and 1 from J, leaving 3 bases between them. The CDR3 length is 13 residues. The CDR3 nucleotides read TGCGCCAGCAGCCAAGAAAGTAACTATGGCTACACCTTC. It yields the protein CASSQESNYGYTF.

This clonotype was recorded at least ten times. The chain employs TRBV5-1 and TRBJ2-7; perhaps TRBD1 as D (5 bases). The CDR3 is 15 amino acids. Germline assignment: CDR1 SGHRS and CDR2 YFSETQ. V lost 0 bases and J 3 bases, leaving 13 bases between the germline ends. The CDR3 coding sequence is TGCGCCAGCAGCTTGGAGGCAGGGAATCGCTACGAGCAGTACTTC. This sequence encodes CASSLEAGNRYEQYF.

In its sample, this clonotype was seen many times. V is TRBV27 and J is TRBJ1-2; D possibly corresponds to TRBD1 (6 bases). In germline, CDR1 is MNHEY, CDR2 SMNVEV (reference sequence). This CDR3 has 17 residues. The V end lost 4 bases, the J end lost 4 bases, and 22 bases lay between the germline ends. For the CDR3, the DNA is TGTGCCAGCAGTTCAGGGTGGACAGACCTACCGTTCTATGGCTACACCTTC. Its protein is CASSSGWTDLPFYGYTF.

This clonotype has just a few counts. This rearrangement joins TRBV6-1 to TRBJ2-5; 15 bases map to TRBD2. The germline gives CDR1 MNHNS, CDR2 SASEGT. V lost 5 bases to trimming and J lost 2 bases; unmatched junction nucleotides: 3. The CDR3 sequence is 16 residues long. The chain's CDR3 is CASSPGLAGGQETQYF. DNA of the CDR3: TGTGCCAGCAGTCCAGGACTAGCGGGAGGGCAAGAGACCCAGTACTTC.

In its sample, this clonotype was seen a few times. The chain carries TRBV27 and TRBJ2-2; no definite D call. The length of the CDR3 is 13 residues. CDR1 and CDR2 from the germline V gene are MNHEY and SMNVEV (reference sequence). V gave up 0 bases and J gave up 4 bases, with 3 bases separating them. CDR3 sequence reads: CASSLSITGELFF. In nucleotides, the CDR3 is TGTGCCAGCAGTTTATCGATCACCGGGGAGCTGTTTTTT.

This clonotype showed up just a few times. The V gene is TRBV14, the J gene TRBJ2-7, with unresolved D. This CDR3 contains 13 residues. Per germline, CDR1 SGHDN and CDR2 FVKESK. V was clipped by 1 base and J by 3 bases, with 7 bases between them. The CDR3 nucleotides are TGTGCCAGCAGCCAAGTCGACCTCTACGAGCAGTACTTC. It encodes CASSQVDLYEQYF. The whole variable domain, remainder taken from reference TRBV14 and TRBJ2-7, is EAGVTQFPSHSVIEKGQTVTLRCDPISGHDNLYWYRRVMGKEIKFLLHFVKESKQDESGMPNNRFLAERTGGTYSTLKVQPAELEDSGVYFCASSQVDLYEQYFGPGTRLTVT.

This chain links TRBV6-1 with TRBJ2-1; 10 nucleotides match TRBD2. The germline gives CDR1 MNHNS, CDR2 SASEGT. V dropped 4 bases and J dropped 0; count of bases not matched to a gene: 0. This CDR3 region has 15 residues. The CDR3 region has the DNA TGTGCCAGCAGTGCTAGCGGGAGCTCCTACAATGAGCAGTTCTTC. Protein product: CASSASGSSYNEQFF.

This clonotype was recorded a few times. The chain has TRBV7-9 and TRBJ1-3, with a tentative D call TRBD1 (6 bases). V shed 4 bases and J shed 1 base, with 14 bases lying between them. In germline, CDR1 is SEHNR, CDR2 FQNEAQ (reference sequence). The CDR3 is 16 residues long. The CDR3 DNA reads TGTGCCAGCAGCTCACCGGACAGCTATTCTGGAAACACCATATATTTT. Translation gives CASSSPDSYSGNTIYF.

The chain recombines TRBV15 with TRBJ2-7; D is perhaps TRBD1 (6 bases). The V gene's germline CDR1 is LNHNV and CDR2 YYDKDF (reference sequence). The V end lost 3 bases, the J end lost 5 bases, and 14 bases lay between the germline ends. This CDR3 has 14 residues. The CDR3 reads CATSSHRDTNEQYF. The CDR3, as DNA: TGTGCCACCAGCAGCCACCGGGACACTAACGAGCAGTACTTC.

The V and J genes are TRBV20-1 and TRBJ1-5; possibly TRBD1 for D (5 bases). The length of the CDR3 is 15 residues. The V end lost 3 bases, the J end lost 0 bases, and 12 bases lay between the germline ends. Germline V gives CDR1 DFQATT, CDR2 SNEGSKA (reference sequence). The CDR3 reads CSARRDPDSNQPQHF. CDR3 nucleotide sequence: TGCAGTGCTAGGAGGGACCCCGATAGCAATCAGCCCCAGCATTTT.

The chain combines TRBV5-4 with TRBJ1-1; D is possibly TRBD1 (6 bases). This CDR3 has 14 residues. Trimming took 4 bases from V and 4 from J, leaving 14 bases between them. Germline values: CDR1 SGHNT, CDR2 YYREEE (reference sequence). The CDR3 loop reads CASSPDRRFTEAFF. CDR3 nucleotide sequence: TGTGCCAGCAGCCCCGACAGGAGGTTCACTGAAGCTTTCTTT.